Each of the 21 T cell receptor beta chains below was sequenced from the same sample in a study of shared clonotypes between healthy human individuals. Data came from immunoSEQ multiplex PCR; TCRdb stores just in-frame clones and leaves some out. Counted here are around 2,000,000 clones, 90% to 95% occurring once; the ten biggest clones make up approximately 0.13%. Input material: naive CD4+ T cells sorted from blood. Subset described: CD45RA+ positively selected. Source of these receptors: a man between 18 and 29 years old in good health.

The rearrangement links TRBV7-2 to TRBJ2-5, with D tentatively TRBD2 (5 bases). Trimming left V 5 bases short and J 4 bases short, with 17 bases between. Per germline, CDR1 SGHTA and CDR2 FQGNSA. The CDR3 totals 15 residues. CDR3 in DNA: TGTGCCAGCAGCCGCAAATCCAGCGGTCGAGAGACCCAGTACTTC. It specifies CASSRKSSGRETQYF.

The rearrangement uses TRBV28 and TRBJ1-2; D is perhaps TRBD1 (5 bases). Germline values: CDR1 MDHEN, CDR2 SYDVKM. The V end was cut by 4 bases, the J end by 8 bases, with 8 bases between. The CDR3 totals 11 residues. CDR3 in DNA: TGTGCCAGCAGTTACTCAGGGGGCTACACCTTC. It specifies CASSYSGGYTF.

This chain links TRBV19 with TRBJ2-7; tentatively, D is TRBD1 (5 bases). The germline V gene has CDR1 LNHDA and CDR2 SQIVND (reference sequence). There are 15 residues in the CDR3. The V gene lost 8 bases and the J gene lost 3 bases, with 20 bases spanning the gap. The CDR3 loop is CASLSPIAGLYEQYF. CDR3 in DNA: TGTGCCAGTCTATCCCCCATAGCAGGGCTCTACGAGCAGTACTTC.

The chain carries TRBV6-5 and TRBJ1-1; D unresolved. The CDR3 totals 13 residues. Germline V gene data show CDR1 as MNHEY and CDR2 as SVGAGI. V lost 7 bases to trimming and J lost 4 bases, with 13 bases between them. CDR3 loop: CASTRQEGTEAFF. The DNA of the CDR3 is TGTGCCAGCACCCGACAAGAGGGCACTGAAGCTTTCTTT.

The CDR3 reads CASSPIADTGELFF. CDR3 DNA sequence: TGTGCCAGCTCACCAATAGCGGACACCGGGGAGCTGTTTTTT. The genes are TRBV18 and TRBJ2-2, with a possible D match to TRBD2 (6 bases). V gave up 2 bases and J gave up 3 bases, with 7 bases separating them. CDR1 KGHSH and CDR2 LQKENI come from the germline V gene. The CDR3 length is 14 residues.

The V and J genes are TRBV7-6 and TRBJ2-3; D unresolved. The germline gives CDR1 SGHVS, CDR2 FNYEAQ. V was trimmed by 5 bases and J by 1 base, leaving 7 bases between them. This CDR3 contains 13 residues. The CDR3, as DNA: TGTGCCAGCAGCCACGCGGGCACAGATACGCAGTATTTT. Residues: CASSHAGTDTQYF.

The CDR3 DNA reads TGTGCCAGCAGCTTGCTTGAAGGGCTGGATGGCTACACCTTC. Protein product: CASSLLEGLDGYTF. The genes are TRBV11-2 and TRBJ1-2; D remains ambiguous. Germline V gene lookup returns CDR1 SGHAT and CDR2 FQNNGV. V was cut by 3 bases and J by 6 bases, with 14 bases left in between. CDR3 length equals 14 residues.

This rearrangement joins TRBV7-2 to TRBJ1-2, with TRBD1 matching 9 bases. The CDR3 is made up of 15 amino acids. Germline assignment: CDR1 SGHTA and CDR2 FQGNSA. V lost 5 bases to trimming and J lost 5 bases; unmatched junction nucleotides: 9. CDR3: CASSRPGQGEYGYTF. CDR3 sequence (DNA): TGTGCCAGCAGCCGCCCGGGACAGGGAGAGTATGGCTACACCTTC.

The chain couples TRBV2 to TRBJ1-3; TRBD1 aligns across 7 bases. This CDR3 has 15 amino acids. The V segment lost 7 bases and the J segment 0 bases; nucleotides outside the gene matches: 6. Germline CDR1 is SNHLY and CDR2 is FYNNEI. The CDR3 DNA is TGTGCCAGCAAAAATACAGGGGACTCTGGAAACACCATATATTTT. Translation gives CASKNTGDSGNTIYF.

The chain recombines TRBV7-2 with TRBJ2-3; D gene ambiguous. V was shortened by 0 bases and J by 1 base, with 8 bases between the two germline ends. Germline V CDR1 and CDR2: SGHTA, FQGNSA. This CDR3 has 15 residues. The CDR3 reads CASSLAWLGTDTQYF. The CDR3 nucleotides are TGTGCCAGCAGCTTAGCGTGGTTGGGCACAGATACGCAGTATTTT.

The V call is TRBV10-2, the J call TRBJ2-4; D is possibly TRBD2 (6 bases). The CDR3 sequence is 14 residues long. In germline, CDR1 is WSHSY, CDR2 SAAADI. Between the trimmed V and J ends, which lost 9 bases and 6 bases, there was a span of 18 bases. The CDR3: CASPTIREPNIQYF. CDR3 bases: TGCGCCAGTCCTACAATCCGGGAGCCAAACATTCAGTACTTC.

Only a few counts were recorded for this clone. V is TRBV10-3 and J is TRBJ1-6; no reliable D call. V was shortened by 4 bases and J by 4 bases, with 11 bases between the two germline ends. Per germline, CDR1 ENHRY and CDR2 SYGVKD. The CDR3 contains 15 residues. The CDR3 region is CAISVATGYNSPLHF. The CDR3 DNA reads as TGTGCCATCAGTGTTGCGACGGGGTATAATTCACCCCTCCACTTT.

V and J are TRBV6-1 and TRBJ2-7, with 10 bases matching TRBD1. V shed 4 bases and J 0 bases; nucleotides not matched to a gene: 12. Germline V CDR1 and CDR2: MNHNS, SASEGT. This CDR3 contains 18 residues. This chain's CDR3 is CASSVDIRGQGRSYEQYF. DNA for the CDR3: TGTGCCAGCAGTGTCGATATTAGGGGACAGGGGCGCTCCTACGAGCAGTACTTC.

This clone was recorded only once. The chain combines TRBV6-5 with TRBJ2-7; D remains ambiguous. The V end was cut by 0 bases, the J end by 4 bases, with 7 bases between. This CDR3 region has 13 residues. Germline V lookup: CDR1 MNHEY, CDR2 SVGAGI. This chain's CDR3 is CASSYSIGYEQYF. Written as DNA, the CDR3 is TGTGCCAGCAGTTACTCGATCGGATACGAGCAGTACTTC.

This chain connects TRBV5-5 to TRBJ2-3, with D unclear. This CDR3 region has 15 residues. V was clipped by 3 bases and J by 3 bases, with 14 bases between them. The germline gives CDR1 SGHKS, CDR2 YYEKEE (reference sequence). This CDR3 is CASSSPGPRTDTQYF. The CDR3 coding sequence is TGTGCCAGCAGCTCACCGGGCCCTCGAACAGATACGCAGTATTTT.

CDR3 loop: CASSVPGQETYEQYF. Written as DNA, the CDR3 is TGTGCCAGCAGTGTGCCAGGGCAGGAGACCTACGAGCAGTACTTC. The chain employs TRBV6-1 and TRBJ2-7, with D perhaps TRBD1 (5 bases). CDR1 and CDR2 (germline): MNHNS, SASEGT. This CDR3 is 15 amino acids long. V lost 4 bases to trimming and J lost 2 bases, with 15 bases between them.

The table lists this clone with many counts. The J gene is TRBJ2-1, the V gene TRBV14; D gene uncertain. Germline V gene data show CDR1 as SGHDN and CDR2 as FVKESK. Trimming cost V 1 base and J 9 bases, with 10 bases left between them. The CDR3 contains 13 residues. The CDR3, as DNA: TGTGCCAGCAGCCAAGTTTTATGGGCTGAGCAGTTCTTC. Amino acid sequence: CASSQVLWAEQFF.

The chain links TRBV4-1 to TRBJ2-3, with 7 bases that match TRBD2. Germline V gene data show CDR1 as MGHRA and CDR2 as YSYEKL. Trimming cost V 3 bases and J 4 bases; bases outside gene matches: 13. This CDR3 contains 17 residues. CDR3 in DNA: TGCGCCAGCAGCCAGGTGGGAGGGCCTCTGGGCGCAGATACGCAGTATTTT. It specifies CASSQVGGPLGADTQYF.

The chain links TRBV11-2 to TRBJ1-4; TRBD1 aligns across 7 bases. Germline CDR1 SGHAT, CDR2 FQNNGV. The trim removed 5 bases at V and 4 bases at J, leaving 7 bases unmatched. There are 15 residues in the CDR3. CDR3 in amino acids: CASSQGQVFNEKLFF. CDR3 nucleotide sequence: TGTGCCAGCAGCCAAGGACAGGTCTTTAATGAAAAACTGTTTTTT. Full variable domain (remainder filled in from reference TRBV11-2 and TRBJ1-4): EAGVAQSPRYKIIEKRQSVAFWCNPISGHATLYWYQQILGQGPKLLIQFQNNGVVDDSQLPKDRFSAERLKGVDSTLKIQPAKLEDSAVYLCASSQGQVFNEKLFFGSGTQLSVL.

About this clone: With a much larger clone just one base away, this may be a read error. The same CDR3 is also encoded by other DNA sequences in this sample. The chain combines TRBV2 with TRBJ2-7, with 10 bases fitting TRBD1. The germline gives CDR1 SNHLY, CDR2 FYNNEI. The length of the CDR3 is 13 residues. The V segment lost 4 bases and the J segment 6 bases; nucleotides outside the gene matches: 3. The CDR3 protein is CASSGQGAGEQYF. CDR3 sequence (DNA): TGTGCCAGCAGTGGACAGGGGGCCGGCGAGCAGTACTTC.

The gene calls are TRBV6-5 and TRBJ2-3, with TRBD2 as a possible D gene (7 bases). Trimming removed 8 bases at V and 6 bases at J, with 12 bases between. Germline V gene sequence: CDR1 MNHEY, CDR2 SVGAGI. The CDR3 extends over 12 amino acids. The CDR3 DNA is TGTGCCAGCGGCGGGGGCGGGGATACGCAGTATTTT. Amino acid sequence: CASGGGGDTQYF.